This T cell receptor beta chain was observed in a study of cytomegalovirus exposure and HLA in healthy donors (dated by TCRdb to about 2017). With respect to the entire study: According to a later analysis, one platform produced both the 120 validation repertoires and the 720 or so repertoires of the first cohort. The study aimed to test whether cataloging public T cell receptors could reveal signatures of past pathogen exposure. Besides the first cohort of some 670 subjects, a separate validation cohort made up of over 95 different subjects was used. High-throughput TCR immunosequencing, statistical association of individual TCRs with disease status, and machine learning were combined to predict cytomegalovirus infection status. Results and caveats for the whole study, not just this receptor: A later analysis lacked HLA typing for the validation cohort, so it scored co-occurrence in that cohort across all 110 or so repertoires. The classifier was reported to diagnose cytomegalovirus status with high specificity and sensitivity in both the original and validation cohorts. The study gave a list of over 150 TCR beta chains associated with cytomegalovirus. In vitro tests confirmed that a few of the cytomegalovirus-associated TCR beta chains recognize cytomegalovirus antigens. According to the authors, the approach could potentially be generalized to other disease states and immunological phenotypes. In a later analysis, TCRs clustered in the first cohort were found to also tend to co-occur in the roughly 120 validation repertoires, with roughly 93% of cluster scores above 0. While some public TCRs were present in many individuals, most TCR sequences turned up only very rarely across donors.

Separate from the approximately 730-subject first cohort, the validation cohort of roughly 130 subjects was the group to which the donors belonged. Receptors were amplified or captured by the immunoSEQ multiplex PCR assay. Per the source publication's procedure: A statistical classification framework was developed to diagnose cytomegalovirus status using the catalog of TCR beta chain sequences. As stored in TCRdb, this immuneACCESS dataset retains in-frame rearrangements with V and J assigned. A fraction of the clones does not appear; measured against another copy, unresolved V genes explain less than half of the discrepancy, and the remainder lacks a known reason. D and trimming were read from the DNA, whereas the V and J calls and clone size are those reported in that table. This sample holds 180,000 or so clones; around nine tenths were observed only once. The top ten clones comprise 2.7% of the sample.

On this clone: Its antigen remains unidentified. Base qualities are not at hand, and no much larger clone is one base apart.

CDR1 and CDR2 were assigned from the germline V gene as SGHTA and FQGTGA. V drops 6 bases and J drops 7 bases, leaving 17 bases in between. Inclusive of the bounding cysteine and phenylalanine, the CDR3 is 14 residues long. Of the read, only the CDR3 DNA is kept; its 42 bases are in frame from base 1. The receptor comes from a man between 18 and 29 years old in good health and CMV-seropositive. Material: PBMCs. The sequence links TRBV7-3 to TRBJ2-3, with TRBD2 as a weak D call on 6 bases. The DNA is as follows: TGTGCCAGCAGTCCAGGAGGGGAAGTGAATACGCAGTATTTT. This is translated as CASSPGGEVNTQYF.